This paragraph reports one T cell receptor (beta chain). As yet, its antigen is unknown. Clones were read by immunoSEQ multiplex PCR, and TCRdb kept only the in-frame ones, dropping some. The profile shows tens of thousands of clones, around 83% of them singletons. V dropped 1 base and J dropped 5; count of bases not matched to a gene: 4. The CDR3 has 14 residues. The germline gives CDR1 KGHSH, CDR2 LQKENI. The entry originates in a study of OX40 agonist ivuxolimab in advanced cancers. Whole-study context: Intravenous ivuxolimab at 0.01 to 10 mg/kg was given to patients every 2 weeks.

Study outcomes and limitations: Clonal expansion in partial responders at 0.1-3.0 mg/kg ranked among the lowest.

Systemic immunosuppression or a history of autoimmune disease excluded patients. Sequenced material: CD4+ or CD8+ T cells sorted from blood, taken in a trial of the OX40 agonist ivuxolimab. This TCR came from an adult with an advanced solid tumor such as melanoma, head and neck, liver or kidney cancer. The gene calls are TRBV18 and TRBJ2-7; 8 bases map to TRBD1. The chain's CDR3 is CASSPLDRAHEQYF. CDR3 DNA: TGTGCCAGCTCACCACTGGACAGGGCACACGAGCAGTACTTC.